A few counts support the clone carrying this TCR beta chain. Libraries were prepared by immunoSEQ multiplex PCR; TCRdb keeps only in-frame clonotypes and omits some of them. In the table there are 100,000 to 150,000 clones, roughly 84% of which are singletons. The sample comes from a study of control samples from healthy donors and cancer patients. Sequencing used blood. The source of this sequence is a man in his forties in good health.

This CDR3 reads CASSYREGNLDEQYF. CDR3 in DNA: TGTGCCAGCAGTTACAGGGAGGGGAACCTTGACGAGCAGTACTTC. The chain joins TRBV6-6 to TRBJ2-7, with 7 bases lining up with TRBD2. V lost 2 bases to trimming and J lost 5 bases; unmatched junction nucleotides: 9. CDR1 and CDR2 (germline): MNHNY, SVGAGI (reference sequence). The CDR3 spans 15 residues.